The 24 T cell receptor beta chains given below trace back to one sample, sequenced in a study of blood T cell repertoires in COVID-19. Libraries were prepared by immunoSEQ multiplex PCR; TCRdb keeps only in-frame clonotypes and omits some of them. The sample has 300,000 to 350,000 clones; over 75% are singletons. Sequenced input: peripheral blood. All receptors derive from a woman aged 25 to 45 with COVID-19, enrolled during active disease.

The chain employs TRBV19 and TRBJ1-1; possible D gene TRBD1, 6 bases. V gave up 2 bases and J gave up 4 bases, with 14 bases separating them. Germline V gene data show CDR1 as LNHDA and CDR2 as SQIVND (reference sequence). The CDR3 has 15 residues. CDR3 sequence reads: CASSISSGGPTEAFF. The CDR3 region has the DNA TGTGCCAGTAGTATATCCTCGGGGGGGCCCACTGAAGCTTTCTTT.

The chain joins TRBV7-3 to TRBJ2-3, with 8 bases matching TRBD2. The ends lost 1 base at V and 5 bases at J; junction bases unmatched: 8. CDR3 length: 16 amino acids. CDR1 is SGHTA, CDR2 FQGTGA, per germline. Written as DNA, the CDR3 is TGTGCCAGCAGCTTAAAAGCGGGAGAGGGGGGAGATACGCAGTATTTT. Its translation is CASSLKAGEGGDTQYF. The full variable domain, completed using reference TRBV7-3 and TRBJ2-3, is GAGVSQTPSNKVTEKGKYVELRCDPISGHTALYWYRQSLGQGPEFLIYFQGTGAADDSGLPNDRFFAVRPEGSVSTLKIQRTERGDSAVYLCASSLKAGEGGDTQYFGPGTRLTVL.

Comment on this clone: Sequence at one end of the junction differs from germline and may be a read error. The chain employs TRBV7-7 and TRBJ2-7; 13 bases agree with TRBD2. The CDR3 extends over 15 amino acids. Germline V lookup: CDR1 SSHAT, CDR2 FNYEAQ (reference sequence). CDR3 loop: CASSFGLAGAAEQYF. The CDR3 region has the DNA TGTGCTAGCAGCTTCGGACTAGCGGGAGCTGCCGAGCAGTACTTC.

V and J are TRBV2 and TRBJ1-1; D ambiguous. In germline, CDR1 is SNHLY, CDR2 FYNNEI. Trimming took off 6 bases at V and 12 bases at J, with 14 bases between the two ends. This CDR3 is built from 11 residues. CDR3 coding DNA: TGTGCCAGCAGACTGACTATGGAACCTTTCTTT. It codes for CASRLTMEPFF. The full variable domain, rest sourced from reference TRBV2 and TRBJ1-1, is EPEVTQTPSHQVTQMGQEVILRCVPISNHLYFYWYRQILGQKVEFLVSFYNNEISEKSEIFDDQFSVERPDGSNFTLKIRSTKLEDSAMYFCASRLTMEPFFGQGTRLTVV.

The rearrangement links TRBV19 to TRBJ2-3; 7 bases are shared with TRBD2. The V gene's germline CDR1 is LNHDA and CDR2 SQIVND (reference sequence). The J segment lost 2 bases and the V segment lost 6 bases, leaving 14 bases of the junction unmatched. This CDR3 has 17 amino acids. CDR3: CASRGGSSLEDTDTQYF. In DNA form, the CDR3 reads TGTGCCAGTAGGGGCGGGAGCTCTCTTGAGGACACAGATACGCAGTATTTT. The full variable domain, with the rest looked up from reference TRBV19 and TRBJ2-3, is DGGITQSPKYLFRKEGQNVTLSCEQNLNHDAMYWYRQDPGQGLRLIYYSQIVNDFQKGDIAEGYSVSREKKESFPLTVTSAQKNPTAFYLCASRGGSSLEDTDTQYFGPGTRLTVL.

The chain is built from TRBV4-2 and TRBJ2-5, with 11 bases that match TRBD2. V was pared by 1 base and J by 1 base, with 8 bases of the junction left unmatched. Germline-derived CDR1 and CDR2 are LGHNA and YNFKEQ. The CDR3 is 18 residues long. The CDR3 here is CASSQAGTSGTLQETQYF. Here the CDR3 DNA reads TGTGCCAGCAGCCAAGCGGGGACTAGCGGAACCCTCCAAGAGACCCAGTACTTC.

The V and J genes are TRBV15 and TRBJ2-2; 9 bases map to TRBD2. V was pared by 8 bases and J by 5 bases, with 6 bases of the junction left unmatched. In germline, CDR1 is LNHNV, CDR2 YYDKDF (reference sequence). The CDR3 has 14 amino acids. In nucleotides, the CDR3 is TGTGCCACCGGAGCGGGAGGTACTACCGGGGAGCTGTTTTTT. This gives the protein CATGAGGTTGELFF. Together with reference TRBV15 and TRBJ2-2, the CDR3 gives the full variable domain: DAMVIQNPRYQVTQFGKPVTLSCSQTLNHNVMYWYQQKSSQAPKLLFHYYDKDFNNEADTPDNFQSRRPNTSFCFLDIRSPGLGDTAMYLCATGAGGTTGELFFGEGSRLTVL.

In DNA form, the CDR3 reads TGTGCCAGCAGCTTAGGACAGGGTGGGGAGCAGTTCTTC. Amino acids: CASSLGQGGEQFF. V gene TRBV7-3 combines with J gene TRBJ2-1, with 8 bases fitting TRBD1. The CDR3 spans 13 residues. V shed 2 bases and J 10 bases; nucleotides not matched to a gene: 4. Germline CDR1 and CDR2: SGHTA and FQGTGA.

This clone has at least ten counts. V usage is TRBV9 and J usage is TRBJ1-3; perhaps TRBD1 as D (6 bases). This CDR3 is 13 amino acids long. V lost 3 bases and J lost 3, with 7 bases in between. CDR1 is SGDLS and CDR2 is YYNGEE in the germline V gene. Here the CDR3 reads CASSEQGGNTIYF. CDR3 in DNA: TGTGCCAGCAGCGAACAGGGTGGAAACACCATATATTTT.

The CDR3 DNA reads TGCGCCAGCAGCCAAGATGGGCGGGCAAACTATGGCTACACCTTC. Translating gives CASSQDGRANYGYTF. This rearrangement joins TRBV4-3 to TRBJ1-2, with D uncertain. This CDR3 has 15 amino acids. Germline CDR1 and CDR2: LGHNA and YSLEER. Trimming cost V 0 bases and J 2 bases, with 10 bases left between them.

This rearrangement joins TRBV5-1 to TRBJ1-5, with D uncertain. Germline V lookup: CDR1 SGHRS, CDR2 YFSETQ. Trimming stripped 2 bases from V and 2 bases from J, with 8 bases between. The CDR3 extends over 14 amino acids. The CDR3 DNA is TGCGCCAGCAGCTTCGGGGATCGCAATCAGCCCCAGCATTTT. It encodes CASSFGDRNQPQHF.

The DNA for the CDR3 is TGTGCCAGCACCGTAGCGCCGTTTGATACGCAGTATTTT. Protein: CASTVAPFDTQYF. The V and J genes are TRBV28 and TRBJ2-3; weak D call: TRBD2 (5 bases). Trimming removed 7 bases at V and 6 bases at J, with 14 bases between. CDR3 length: 13 residues. Germline loops: CDR1 MDHEN, CDR2 SYDVKM.

The chain is built from TRBV7-3 and TRBJ2-2; D not resolved. The CDR3 runs to 12 residues. In germline, CDR1 is SGHTA, CDR2 FQGTGA. V was trimmed by 2 bases and J by 7 bases, leaving 5 bases between them. The CDR3 here is CASSLSGGELFF. For the CDR3, the DNA is TGTGCCAGCAGCTTATCCGGCGGGGAGCTGTTTTTT.

In this sample, this clone turned up once. V gene TRBV2 combines with J gene TRBJ1-5; 9 bases are a match to TRBD1. J gave up 5 bases and V 2 bases, and 10 bases lay outside the gene matches. From germline, CDR1 is SNHLY and CDR2 FYNNEI. The CDR3 runs to 17 residues. In DNA form, the CDR3 reads TGTGCCAGCAGTGAATGGTTAGTACAGGGGGCCGATCAGCCCCAGCATTTT. Translated, it gives CASSEWLVQGADQPQHF.

This clone has just one count. The rearrangement joins TRBV2 to TRBJ2-7, with D uncertain. Trimming removed 3 bases from V and 1 base from J, with 10 bases in between. This CDR3 region has 14 residues. CDR1 is SNHLY and CDR2 is FYNNEI in the germline V gene. The CDR3 reads CASSESHSSYEQYF. CDR3 sequence (DNA): TGTGCCAGCAGTGAGTCTCACAGTTCCTACGAGCAGTACTTC.

This clone was seen more than once but under ten times. This sequence joins TRBV7-6 and TRBJ1-3; tentative D call: TRBD1 (5 bases). V gave up 2 bases and J gave up 4 bases, with 9 bases separating them. The V gene's germline CDR1 is SGHVS and CDR2 FNYEAQ. The CDR3 is 14 amino acids. CDR3: CASSLRGGGNTIYF. CDR3 sequence (DNA): TGTGCCAGCAGCTTAAGGGGAGGCGGAAACACCATATATTTT.

This clone turned up a few times. This chain connects TRBV7-8 to TRBJ1-4, with TRBD1 as a possible D gene (5 bases). Trimming pared 6 bases from V and 8 bases from J, leaving 13 bases between. The CDR3 runs 13 residues. Germline V gene sequence: CDR1 SGHVS, CDR2 FQNEAQ. The CDR3 DNA is TGTGCCAGCAGTGCGTCAGGGTACGAAAAACTGTTTTTT. Protein sequence: CASSASGYEKLFF.

A word on this clone: Compared with germline, one end of the junction differs, possibly owing to a read error. Within the sample, other DNA sequences also encode this same CDR3. The rearrangement joins TRBV29-1 to TRBJ2-3; D is uncertain. Germline loops: CDR1 SQVTM, CDR2 ANQGSEA. This CDR3 region has 11 residues. CDR3 region: CSVDLADTQYF. CDR3 nucleotide sequence: TGCAGCGTTGATTTAGCAGACACGCAGTATTTT.

The chain uses TRBV30 and TRBJ1-2; tentatively, D is TRBD1 (6 bases). The V gene lost 3 bases and the J gene lost 3 bases, with 11 bases spanning the gap. The CDR3 length is 13 residues. Germline loops: CDR1 GTSNPN, CDR2 SVGIG (reference sequence). The CDR3 DNA reads TGTGCCTGGAGAAGACAGGACTACTATGGCTACACCTTC. It is translated as CAWRRQDYYGYTF.

The chain combines TRBV2 with TRBJ2-5, with 7 bases lining up with TRBD2. The CDR3 spans 14 residues. CDR1 is SNHLY, CDR2 FYNNEI, per germline. Trimming cost V 4 bases and J 5 bases; bases outside gene matches: 7. The CDR3 nucleotides are TGTGCCAGCAGTGTCGCGAGGGGAGGGGAGACCCAGTACTTC. The encoded protein is CASSVARGGETQYF.

J is TRBJ2-1 and V is TRBV4-1, with 10 bases matching TRBD1. Germline V gene data show CDR1 as MGHRA and CDR2 as YSYEKL. J lost 8 bases, V lost 5 bases, and 9 bases had no gene match. The CDR3 contains 15 residues. CDR3: CASSKRQGANDEQFF. The CDR3 DNA follows: TGCGCCAGCAGCAAGAGACAGGGGGCGAACGATGAGCAGTTCTTC.

The chain has TRBV5-6 and TRBJ1-2, with 7 nucleotides matching TRBD1. The CDR3 contains 15 residues. The germline V gene encodes CDR1 SGHDT and CDR2 YYEEEE. V lost 4 bases to trimming and J lost 4 bases; unmatched junction nucleotides: 10. CDR3 DNA sequence: TGTGCCAGCAGCCGGACAGGCAATCTCTCCTATGGCTACACCTTC. Translating it yields CASSRTGNLSYGYTF. The full variable domain, its missing parts supplied by reference TRBV5-6 and TRBJ1-2, is DAGVTQSPTHLIKTRGQQVTLRCSPKSGHDTVSWYQQALGQGPQFIFQYYEEEERQRGNFPDRFSGHQFPNYSSELNVNALLLGDSALYLCASSRTGNLSYGYTFGSGTRLTVV.

The chain couples TRBV4-3 to TRBJ2-1; 16 nucleotides line up with TRBD2. The CDR3 sequence is 18 residues long. The ends lost 2 bases at V and 8 bases at J; junction bases unmatched: 9. In germline, CDR1 is LGHNA, CDR2 YSLEER. The CDR3: CASSQTGTSGRVDDEQFF. The CDR3, as DNA: TGCGCCAGCAGCCAAACCGGGACTAGCGGGAGGGTTGACGATGAGCAGTTCTTC.

This clone was recorded once. The chain links TRBV5-1 to TRBJ1-2; maybe TRBD1 (5 bases). Germline V gene lookup returns CDR1 SGHRS and CDR2 YFSETQ. This CDR3 is built from 15 residues. The V gene lost 5 bases and the J gene lost 4 bases, with 18 bases spanning the gap. The CDR3 region is CASRTDTSISYGYTF. The CDR3 DNA is TGCGCCAGCAGAACGGACACCTCAATCTCCTATGGCTACACCTTC. The variable domain in full, completed from reference TRBV5-1 and TRBJ1-2, reads KAGVTQTPRYLIKTRGQQVTLSCSPISGHRSVSWYQQTPGQGLQFLFEYFSETQRNKGNFPGRFSGRQFSNSRSEMNVSTLELGDSALYLCASRTDTSISYGYTFGSGTRLTVV.